This T cell receptor (beta chain) was sequenced in a study of shared clonotypes between healthy human individuals. Study at large: There were three CD4 naive, three CD4 memory, two CD8 naive and one CD8 memory plates per donor.

This CDR3 has 15 amino acids. CDR1 SGHVS and CDR2 FQNEAQ come from the germline V gene. The junction had 0 bases not matched to a gene; V was cut back by 5 bases and J by 0 bases. Some clones are missing from TCRdb's copy, which holds only in-frame ones; the method was immunoSEQ multiplex PCR. The sample consists of approximately 980,000 clones, around three quarters of them appearing once. Specimen: memory CD4+ T cells sorted from blood. Subset reported: CD45RA-negative fraction. The receptor's source is a man aged 18 to 29 in good health. The chain employs TRBV7-8 and TRBJ2-2; 10 bases line up with TRBD2. The CDR3 DNA sequence: TGTGCCAGCAGCACTAGCGGGGCGAACACCGGGGAGCTGTTTTTT. This gives the protein CASSTSGANTGELFF.